The 2 T cell receptor beta chains given below trace back to one sample, sequenced in a study of vaccination and CD4 T cells after COVID-19 (dated by TCRdb to between 2021 and 2023). Their antigens are not known. The library was made by PCR. The sample was run on an Illumina iSeq 100. TCR sequencing of DNA from cultured CD4+ T cells used the Oncomine TCR Beta short-read assay at the Johns Hopkins FTIC core. Clones were called with MiXCR by TCRdb after fastp trimmed the public reads at Q25, and only in-frame beta chains were retained. Each entry is one CDR3 protein sequence, shown with its most common DNA and genes. Present in this sample are 15,000 to 20,000 distinct CDR3 sequences, approximately 35% of which were seen just once. The ten largest make up more than 20% of the sample. The treatment or condition label, as the study defines it: roughly 11-day PBMC culture with coronavirus spike peptide pools or control peptides (ViraFEST assay).

This sample comprised CD4+ T cells from blood, cultured in vitro, obtained before SARS-CoV-2 vaccination. These receptor sequences come from a human donor who received a COVID-19 vaccine.

This clonotype was picked up a small number of times. CDR3 bases: TGCAGTGCACCCAGAGGGGGCTACGAAGAGACCCAGTACTTC. It codes for CSAPRGGYEETQYF. The chain recombines TRBV20-1 with TRBJ2-5, with 7 positions matching TRBD1. Trimming at V came to 6 bases and at J to 3 bases, leaving 10 bases not matched to a gene. Germline assignment: CDR1 DFQATT and CDR2 SNEGSKA (reference sequence). The CDR3 consists of 14 residues.

The chain couples TRBV30 to TRBJ1-3; no firm D call. CDR1 and CDR2 from the germline V gene are GTSNPN and SVGIG (reference sequence). With 0 bases removed from V and 0 bases from J, the gap between germline ends came to 9 bases. The CDR3 loop spans 15 amino acids. The CDR3 is CAWSVRGSSGNTIYF. The DNA of the CDR3 is TGTGCCTGGAGTGTACGAGGGTCCTCTGGAAACACCATATATTTT. The whole variable domain, filled in from reference TRBV30 and TRBJ1-3, reads SQTIHQWPATLVQPVGSPLSLECTVEGTSNPNLYWYRQAAGRGLQLLFYSVGIGQISSEVPQNLSASRPQDRQFILSSKKLLLSDSGFYLCAWSVRGSSGNTIYFGEGSWLTVV.